Sequencing of this T cell receptor (beta chain) was carried out in a study of Ad26.COV2.S vaccination and SARS-CoV-2 variants. Study information: The donor belonged to the COV1001 Ad26.COV2.S trial arm. Whole-study results and caveats: Reported post-vaccination CD8+ and CD4+ T cell responses to spike showed substantial breadth.

Trimming pared 1 base from V and 4 bases from J, leaving 17 bases between. CDR3 size: 16 residues. Germline-derived CDR1 and CDR2 are SGHTA and FQGNSA. Treatment denoted: some 19 received Ad26.COV2.S at low or high dose, single or two shots; roughly five received placebo; per-sample allocation not given. Samples were taken on day 63 after the first vaccine or placebo injection. SARS-CoV-2 spike from the Wuhan strain was encoded by the vaccine, an Ad26 vector. In regard to this clone: The antigen remains undetermined.

Data came from immunoSEQ multiplex PCR; TCRdb stores just in-frame clones and leaves some out. The sample holds about 680,000 clones, about 90% seen once. The sequences come from peripheral blood, collected in a trial of Ad26.COV2.S vaccine versus placebo. The chain has TRBV7-2 and TRBJ2-7; D uncertain. This receptor was identified in a person between 18 and 65 years old who received the Ad26.COV2.S COVID-19 vaccine or a placebo. The CDR3 DNA is TGTGCCAGCAGCTTAGTCTCCCGGACCCCCAGGTACGAGCAGTACTTC. This encodes CASSLVSRTPRYEQYF.